These 20 T cell receptor beta chains originate from one sample sequenced in a study of PD-L1 blockade in urothelial cancer. Repertoires were generated with immunoSEQ multiplex PCR, while TCRdb's copy carries only in-frame clones and drops some. Found here are over 40,000 clones, roughly four fifths of them singletons; the top ten hold 3% to 3.5%. The sequencing used PBMCs, collected around atezolizumab (anti-PD-L1) treatment. These receptors all stem from a man between 70 and 80 years old with urothelial cancer.

V is TRBV25-1 and J is TRBJ1-1, with D possibly matching TRBD1 (6 bases). Germline CDR1 and CDR2: MGHDK and SYGVNS. The CDR3 runs 15 residues. V lost 2 bases, J lost 1 base, and 11 bases lay in between. The CDR3: CASSETGRRNTEAFF. DNA of the CDR3: TGTGCCAGCAGTGAAACAGGGCGGCGGAACACTGAAGCTTTCTTT.

The gene calls are TRBV6-6 and TRBJ2-7; D perhaps matches TRBD2 (5 bases). Trimming removed 2 bases from V and 5 bases from J, with 16 bases in between. Per the germline V gene, CDR1 is MNHNY and CDR2 is SVGAGI (reference sequence). The CDR3 is made up of 15 amino acids. CDR3 region: CASSYGSRSNDEQYF. CDR3 sequence (DNA): TGTGCCAGCAGTTACGGGAGCAGGTCAAACGACGAGCAGTACTTC.

This chain connects TRBV30 to TRBJ2-1; 7 bases map to TRBD2. The trim removed 8 bases at V and 0 bases at J, leaving 4 bases unmatched. There are 13 residues in the CDR3. Germline V gene data show CDR1 as GTSNPN and CDR2 as SVGIG (reference sequence). The CDR3: CAAGTNSYNEQFF. As DNA, the CDR3 is TGTGCCGCCGGGACTAACTCCTACAATGAGCAGTTCTTC.

The chain combines TRBV2 with TRBJ1-5; a possible D gene is TRBD1 (5 bases). Germline loops: CDR1 SNHLY, CDR2 FYNNEI. The length of the CDR3 is 13 residues. V was pared by 4 bases and J by 6 bases, with 10 bases between. In DNA form, the CDR3 reads TGTGCCAGCAGTGGGGGACTCGGTCAGCCCCAGCATTTT. This gives the protein CASSGGLGQPQHF.

This clone was seen a single time. This chain joins TRBV5-1 and TRBJ1-4; 12 positions match TRBD1. The ends lost 4 bases at V and 1 base at J; junction bases unmatched: 5. The germline CDR1 and CDR2 sequences are SGHRS and YFSETQ. The CDR3 is 17 residues long. The CDR3 nucleotides are TGCGCCAGCAGCACTGGGACAGGGGGCGGAACTAATGAAAAACTGTTTTTT. Translating gives CASSTGTGGGTNEKLFF.

The rearrangement joins TRBV7-3 to TRBJ2-5; 7 bases line up with TRBD1. CDR3 length equals 13 residues. Germline values: CDR1 SGHTA, CDR2 FQGTGA. V shed 4 bases and J 2 bases; nucleotides not matched to a gene: 1. The CDR3 region is CASSSGQQETQYF. The CDR3 DNA reads TGTGCCAGCAGCTCGGGACAGCAAGAGACCCAGTACTTC.

This clone was observed once. The chain recombines TRBV29-1 with TRBJ2-2; 7 bases agree with TRBD1. The CDR3 has 16 residues. Losses at the gene ends were 4 bases for V and 0 bases for J; bases not matched to a gene: 8. Per the germline V gene, CDR1 is SQVTM and CDR2 is ANQGSEA. Here the CDR3 reads CSVVIQGKSNTGELFF. Written as DNA, the CDR3 is TGCAGCGTTGTTATACAGGGGAAATCGAACACCGGGGAGCTGTTTTTT.

This clone appeared a single time. V usage is TRBV10-3 and J usage is TRBJ2-2; 7 bases match TRBD1. Germline loops: CDR1 ENHRY, CDR2 SYGVKD. V gave up 6 bases and J gave up 7 bases; unmatched junction bases: 11. The CDR3 sequence is 15 residues long. The CDR3 is CAISSRDSRGGELFF. The CDR3 region has the DNA TGTGCCATCAGCAGCCGGGACAGTAGGGGCGGGGAGCTGTTTTTT.

This clone showed up just once. The chain uses TRBV11-3 and TRBJ2-3; maybe TRBD2 (6 bases). Germline loops: CDR1 SGHNT, CDR2 YENEEA. The CDR3 extends over 12 amino acids. V was cut by 4 bases and J by 10 bases, with 12 bases left in between. The CDR3: CASSSSGLAQYF. In DNA, the CDR3 is TGTGCCAGCAGCTCCTCGGGACTCGCGCAGTATTTT.

V usage is TRBV5-1 and J usage is TRBJ2-2, with TRBD1 as a possible D gene (7 bases). Trimming left V 4 bases short and J 5 bases short, with 21 bases between. The CDR3 extends over 17 amino acids. CDR1 SGHRS and CDR2 YFSETQ come from the germline V gene. The CDR3: CASSPRDSLTRTGELFF. The DNA of the CDR3 is TGCGCCAGCAGCCCGCGGGACAGCCTAACTCGGACCGGGGAGCTGTTTTTT.

This chain connects TRBV27 to TRBJ2-7, with D maybe TRBD1 (5 bases). Germline V gene sequence: CDR1 MNHEY, CDR2 SMNVEV (reference sequence). V was cut by 7 bases and J by 7 bases, with 14 bases left in between. CDR3 length: 12 amino acids. CDR3 sequence (DNA): TGTGCCAGCATGCCCAGGGTAGGGGAGCAGTACTTC. This encodes CASMPRVGEQYF.

The V gene is TRBV6-4, the J gene TRBJ1-5; D gene ambiguous. The CDR3 sequence is 10 residues long. V was pared by 9 bases and J by 5 bases, with 5 bases between. Germline CDR1 reads MRHNA; CDR2 reads SNTAGT. The CDR3 is CARGDQPQHF. The CDR3 nucleotides are TGTGCCAGGGGAGATCAGCCCCAGCATTTT.

The rearrangement joins TRBV29-1 to TRBJ2-1; 10 bases match TRBD1. V lost 5 bases to trimming and J lost 9 bases; unmatched junction nucleotides: 10. The length of the CDR3 is 14 residues. Germline CDR1 and CDR2: SQVTM and ANQGSEA. CDR3 nucleotide sequence: TGCAGCGTTCCAGGGGGACAGGGGTGGAGTGAGCAGTTCTTC. Amino acid sequence: CSVPGGQGWSEQFF.

This rearrangement joins TRBV2 to TRBJ1-2; D is perhaps TRBD1 (6 bases). The V gene's germline CDR1 is SNHLY and CDR2 FYNNEI. The CDR3 covers 14 residues. V was trimmed by 3 bases and J by 8 bases, leaving 16 bases between them. The CDR3 DNA is TGTGCCAGCAGTGACCTCGGGGGAGGGGGAGGCTACACCTTC. Encoded protein: CASSDLGGGGGYTF.

The rearrangement links TRBV6-1 to TRBJ2-7; 9 nucleotides agree with TRBD1. The CDR3 spans 15 residues. Germline-derived CDR1 and CDR2 are MNHNS and SASEGT. Trimming cost V 6 bases and J 2 bases; bases outside gene matches: 8. CDR3 residues: CASSPGTGRAYEQYF. The CDR3 nucleotides read TGTGCCAGCAGCCCCGGGACAGGGAGGGCCTACGAGCAGTACTTC.

The chain joins TRBV18 to TRBJ1-1; possible D gene TRBD1, 6 bases. The CDR3 extends over 12 amino acids. V lost 5 bases and J lost 11, with 15 bases in between. Per germline, CDR1 KGHSH and CDR2 LQKENI. The CDR3 nucleotides read TGTGCCAGCTCAAGGCAGGGGACGGAGGCTTTCTTT. Amino acid sequence: CASSRQGTEAFF.

The V call is TRBV28, the J call TRBJ1-1; 7 bases map to TRBD1. Germline CDR1 is MDHEN and CDR2 is SYDVKM. The V and J ends lost 4 bases and 1 base, in that order; junction bases with no gene match: 3. The CDR3 covers 14 residues. The CDR3 protein is CASSYRDRNTEAFF. DNA for the CDR3: TGTGCCAGCAGTTATAGGGACAGGAACACTGAAGCTTTCTTT.

This chain joins TRBV11-3 and TRBJ2-1; 10 bases agree with TRBD1. Germline trimming cut 3 bases from V and 10 bases from J; bases unmatched to any gene: 6. The CDR3 is made up of 14 amino acids. Germline V gene sequence: CDR1 SGHNT, CDR2 YENEEA. The CDR3 is CASSLRQGADEQFF. The CDR3, as DNA: TGTGCCAGCAGCTTGAGACAGGGGGCTGACGAGCAGTTCTTC.

The CDR3 nucleotides are TGTGCCAGCAGCTTGCGCCAGGGGGATTCACCCCTCCACTTT. This translates into CASSLRQGDSPLHF. The chain couples TRBV5-4 to TRBJ1-6; 7 positions agree with TRBD1. After removal of 1 base from V and 8 bases from J, the junction contained 3 bases not matched to a gene. CDR3 size: 14 residues. The germline V gene encodes CDR1 SGHNT and CDR2 YYREEE (reference sequence).

The chain carries TRBV5-4 and TRBJ1-1; TRBD1 is a possible D gene (5 bases). V was cut by 0 bases and J by 3 bases, with 9 bases left in between. This CDR3 spans 14 amino acids. Germline-derived CDR1 and CDR2 are SGHNT and YYREEE (reference sequence). The CDR3 loop is CASSLGGGDTEAFF. Written as DNA, the CDR3 is TGTGCCAGCAGCTTGGGGGGAGGGGACACTGAAGCTTTCTTT.